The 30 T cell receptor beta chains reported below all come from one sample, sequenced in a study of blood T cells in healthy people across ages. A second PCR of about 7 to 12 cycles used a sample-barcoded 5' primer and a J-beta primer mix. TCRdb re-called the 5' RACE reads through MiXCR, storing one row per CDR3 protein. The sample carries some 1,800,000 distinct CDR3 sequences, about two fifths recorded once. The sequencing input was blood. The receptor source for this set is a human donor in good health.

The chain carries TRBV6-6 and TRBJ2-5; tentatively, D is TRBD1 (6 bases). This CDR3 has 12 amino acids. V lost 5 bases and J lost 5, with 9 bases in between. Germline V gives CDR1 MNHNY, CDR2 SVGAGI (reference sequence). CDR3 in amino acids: CASSHREETQYF. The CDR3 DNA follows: TGTGCCAGCAGTCACAGGGAGGAGACCCAGTACTTC.

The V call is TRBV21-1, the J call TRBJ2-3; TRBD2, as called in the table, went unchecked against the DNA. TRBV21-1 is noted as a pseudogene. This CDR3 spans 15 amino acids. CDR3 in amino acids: CASSPRGRVADTQYF. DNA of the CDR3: TGTGCCAGCAGCCCACGTGGGAGGGTAGCAGATACGCAGTATTTT.

This chain's CDR3 is CASRRGGGGAGTQYF. The CDR3 DNA reads TGCGCCAGCAGGCGCGGGGGCGGGGGTGCAGGTACGCAGTATTTT. V and J are TRBV5-1 and TRBJ2-3; D is perhaps TRBD2 (7 bases). The CDR3 runs 15 residues. The germline V gene encodes CDR1 SGHRS and CDR2 YFSETQ. Trimming pared 5 bases from V and 8 bases from J, leaving 21 bases between.

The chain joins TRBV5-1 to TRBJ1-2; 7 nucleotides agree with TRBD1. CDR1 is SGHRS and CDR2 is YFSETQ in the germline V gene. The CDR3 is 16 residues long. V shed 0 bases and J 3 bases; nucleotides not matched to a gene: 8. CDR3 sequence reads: CASSLAVVQGDYGYTF. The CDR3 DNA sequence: TGCGCCAGCAGCTTGGCCGTAGTCCAGGGGGACTATGGCTACACCTTC.

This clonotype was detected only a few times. Written as DNA, the CDR3 is TGTGCCAGCAGTGAAGGAAGAGGGGCCTACGAGCAGTACTTC. Translating it yields CASSEGRGAYEQYF. The chain is built from TRBV2 and TRBJ2-7; TRBD1 or TRBD2 may be the D gene (5 bases each). This CDR3 comprises 14 residues. Trimming took off 1 base at V and 2 bases at J, with 9 bases between the two ends. CDR1 and CDR2 (germline): SNHLY, FYNNEI.

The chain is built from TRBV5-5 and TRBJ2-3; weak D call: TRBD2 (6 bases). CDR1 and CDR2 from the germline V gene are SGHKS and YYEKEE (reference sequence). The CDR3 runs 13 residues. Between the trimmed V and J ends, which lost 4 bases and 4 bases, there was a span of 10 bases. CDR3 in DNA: TGTGCCAGCAGCCCGGGAGTACCAGATACGCAGTATTTT. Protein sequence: CASSPGVPDTQYF. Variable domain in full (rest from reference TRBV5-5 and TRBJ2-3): DAGVTQSPTHLIKTRGQQVTLRCSPISGHKSVSWYQQVLGQGPQFIFQYYEKEERGRGNFPDRFSARQFPNYSSELNVNALLLGDSALYLCASSPGVPDTQYFGPGTRLTVL.

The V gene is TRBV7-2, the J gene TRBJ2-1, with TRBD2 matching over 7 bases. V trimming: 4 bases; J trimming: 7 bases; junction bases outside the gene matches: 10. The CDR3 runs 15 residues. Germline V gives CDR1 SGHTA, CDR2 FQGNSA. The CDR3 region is CASSWGGSPLNEQFF. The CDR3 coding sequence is TGTGCCAGCAGCTGGGGGGGGTCTCCATTGAATGAGCAGTTCTTC.

CDR3 loop: CAWSDTHGQPQHF. CDR3 nucleotides: TGTGCCTGGAGCGATACTCACGGTCAGCCCCAGCATTTT. The chain employs TRBV30 and TRBJ1-5; D uncertain. Between the trimmed V and J ends, which lost 3 bases and 6 bases, there was a span of 12 bases. Per the germline V gene, CDR1 is GTSNPN and CDR2 is SVGIG (reference sequence). The CDR3 consists of 13 residues.

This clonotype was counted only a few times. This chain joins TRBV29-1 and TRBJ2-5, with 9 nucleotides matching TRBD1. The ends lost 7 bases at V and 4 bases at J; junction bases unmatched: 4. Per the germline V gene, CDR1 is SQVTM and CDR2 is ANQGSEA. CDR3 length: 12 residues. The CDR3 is CSADRGTETQYF. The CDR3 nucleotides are TGCAGCGCTGACAGGGGGACAGAGACCCAGTACTTC.

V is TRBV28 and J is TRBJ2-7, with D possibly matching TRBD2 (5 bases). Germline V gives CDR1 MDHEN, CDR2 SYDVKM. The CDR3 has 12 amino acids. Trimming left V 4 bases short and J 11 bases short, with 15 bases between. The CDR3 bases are TGTGCCAGCAGTTCCGGACTGAGCCTTAAGTACTTC. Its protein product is CASSSGLSLKYF.

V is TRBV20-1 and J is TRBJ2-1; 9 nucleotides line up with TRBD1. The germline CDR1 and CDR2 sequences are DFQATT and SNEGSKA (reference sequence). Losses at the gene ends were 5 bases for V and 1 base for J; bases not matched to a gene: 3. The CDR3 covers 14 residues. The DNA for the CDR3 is TGCAGTGCTTGGGACAGGGTGTCCTACAATGAGCAGTTCTTC. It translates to CSAWDRVSYNEQFF.

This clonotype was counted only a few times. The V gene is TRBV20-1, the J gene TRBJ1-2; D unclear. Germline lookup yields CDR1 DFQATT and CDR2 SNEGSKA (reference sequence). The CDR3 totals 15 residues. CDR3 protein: CNAQRETKADYGYTF. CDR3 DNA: TGCAATGCACAGAGGGAGACCAAGGCAGACTATGGCTACACCTTC.

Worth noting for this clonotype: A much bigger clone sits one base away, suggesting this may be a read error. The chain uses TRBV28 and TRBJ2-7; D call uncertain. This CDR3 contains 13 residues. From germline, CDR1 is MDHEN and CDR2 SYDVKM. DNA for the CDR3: TGTGTCAGCAGAACAACAGTTCCCTACGAGCAGTACTTC. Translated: CVSRTTVPYEQYF.

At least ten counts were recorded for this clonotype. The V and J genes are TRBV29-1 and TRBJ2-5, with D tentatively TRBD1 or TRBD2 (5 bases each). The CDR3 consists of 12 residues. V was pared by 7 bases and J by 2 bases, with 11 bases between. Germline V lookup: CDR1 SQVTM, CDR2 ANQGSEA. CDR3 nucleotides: TGCAGCGCGGGACGTTTGCAAGAGACCCAGTACTTC. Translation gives CSAGRLQETQYF.

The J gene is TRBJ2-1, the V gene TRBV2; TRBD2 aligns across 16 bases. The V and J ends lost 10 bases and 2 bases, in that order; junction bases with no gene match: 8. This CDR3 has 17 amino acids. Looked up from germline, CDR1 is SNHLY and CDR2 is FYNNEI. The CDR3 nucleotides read TGTGCCACCCGAGGGACTAGCGGGGGGGCCCCCTACAATGAGCAGTTCTTC. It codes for CATRGTSGGAPYNEQFF.

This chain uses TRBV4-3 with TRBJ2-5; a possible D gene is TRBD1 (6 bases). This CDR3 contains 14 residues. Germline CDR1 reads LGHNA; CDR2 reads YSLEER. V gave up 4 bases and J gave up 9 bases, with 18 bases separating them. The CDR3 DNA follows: TGCGCCAGCAGCCCCGCGGACAGCTCGTTGGCCCAGTACTTC. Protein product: CASSPADSSLAQYF.

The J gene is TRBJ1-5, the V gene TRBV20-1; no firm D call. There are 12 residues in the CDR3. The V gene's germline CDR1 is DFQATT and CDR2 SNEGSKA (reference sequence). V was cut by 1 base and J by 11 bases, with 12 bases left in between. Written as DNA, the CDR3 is TGCAGTGCTAGAGGGGAGGGAGGGACCCAGCATTTT. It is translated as CSARGEGGTQHF.

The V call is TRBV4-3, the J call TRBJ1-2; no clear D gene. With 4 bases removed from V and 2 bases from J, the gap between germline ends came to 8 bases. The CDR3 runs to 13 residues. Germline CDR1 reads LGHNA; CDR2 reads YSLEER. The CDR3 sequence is CASSPERNYGYTF. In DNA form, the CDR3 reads TGCGCCAGCAGCCCGGAGAGGAACTATGGCTACACCTTC.

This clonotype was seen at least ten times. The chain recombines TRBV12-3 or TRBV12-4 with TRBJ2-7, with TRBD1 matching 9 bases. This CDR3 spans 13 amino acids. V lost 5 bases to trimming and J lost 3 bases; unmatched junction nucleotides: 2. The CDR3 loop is CASSRTGVYEQYF. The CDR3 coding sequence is TGTGCCAGCAGTCGGACAGGGGTCTACGAGCAGTACTTC.

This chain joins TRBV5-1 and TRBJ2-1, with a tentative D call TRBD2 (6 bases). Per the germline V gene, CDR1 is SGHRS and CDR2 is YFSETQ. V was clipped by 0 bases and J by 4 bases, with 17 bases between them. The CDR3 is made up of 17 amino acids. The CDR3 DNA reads TGCGCCAGCAGCTTGGTGGGAGGTAGCGGAGAATACAATGAGCAGTTCTTC. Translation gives CASSLVGGSGEYNEQFF.

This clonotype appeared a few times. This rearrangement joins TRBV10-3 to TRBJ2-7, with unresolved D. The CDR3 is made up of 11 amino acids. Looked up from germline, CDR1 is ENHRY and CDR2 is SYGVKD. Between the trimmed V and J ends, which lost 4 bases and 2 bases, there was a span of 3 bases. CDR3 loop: CAISGAYEQYF. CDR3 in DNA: TGTGCCATCAGTGGTGCCTACGAGCAGTACTTC.

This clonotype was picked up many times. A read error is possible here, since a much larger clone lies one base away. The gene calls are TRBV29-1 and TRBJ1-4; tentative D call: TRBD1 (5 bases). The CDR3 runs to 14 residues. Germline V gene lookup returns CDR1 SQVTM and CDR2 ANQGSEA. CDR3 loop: CSVKHSQGDEKRFF. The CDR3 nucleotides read TGCAGCGTTAAGCACAGTCAAGGGGATGAAAAACGGTTTTTT.

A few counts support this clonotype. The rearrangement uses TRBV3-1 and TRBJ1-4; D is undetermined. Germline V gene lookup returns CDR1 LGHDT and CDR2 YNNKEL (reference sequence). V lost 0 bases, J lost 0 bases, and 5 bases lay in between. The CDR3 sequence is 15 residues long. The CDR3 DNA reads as TGTGCCAGCAGCCAAGATGTTCCAACTAATGAAAAACTGTTTTTT. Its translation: CASSQDVPTNEKLFF.

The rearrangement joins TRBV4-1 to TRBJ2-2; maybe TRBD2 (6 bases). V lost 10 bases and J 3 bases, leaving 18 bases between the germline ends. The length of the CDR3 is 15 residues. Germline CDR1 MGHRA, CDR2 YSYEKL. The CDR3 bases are TGCGCCACCAATAGGGACTTCAAGCACACCGGGGAGCTGTTTTTT. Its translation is CATNRDFKHTGELFF.

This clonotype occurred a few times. The CDR3 DNA is TGCAGTGCTAGGAGGGACGACACATACTACGAGCAGTACTTC. Protein sequence: CSARRDDTYYEQYF. V is TRBV20-1 and J is TRBJ2-7; TRBD1 or TRBD2 may be the D gene (5 bases each). Germline lookup yields CDR1 DFQATT and CDR2 SNEGSKA (reference sequence). This CDR3 comprises 14 residues. V was pared by 3 bases and J by 3 bases, with 15 bases between.

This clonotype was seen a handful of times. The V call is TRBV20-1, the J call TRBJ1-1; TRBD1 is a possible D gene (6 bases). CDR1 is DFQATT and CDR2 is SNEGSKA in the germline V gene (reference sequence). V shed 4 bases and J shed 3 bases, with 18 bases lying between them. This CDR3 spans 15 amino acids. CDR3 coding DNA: TGCAGTGCTAATGCCCTGGGGGGGCGGGACACTGAAGCTTTCTTT. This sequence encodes CSANALGGRDTEAFF.

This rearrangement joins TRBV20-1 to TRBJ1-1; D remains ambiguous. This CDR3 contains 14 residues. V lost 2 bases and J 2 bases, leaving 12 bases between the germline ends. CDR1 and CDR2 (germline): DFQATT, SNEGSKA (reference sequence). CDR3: CSARFTRINTEAFF. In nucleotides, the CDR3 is TGCAGTGCTAGATTTACGAGAATTAACACTGAAGCTTTCTTT.

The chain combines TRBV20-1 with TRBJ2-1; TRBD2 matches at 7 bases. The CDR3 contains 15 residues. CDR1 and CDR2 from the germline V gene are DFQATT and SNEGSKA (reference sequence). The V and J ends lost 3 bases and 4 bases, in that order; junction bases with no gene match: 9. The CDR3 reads CSASWRGRAYNEQFF. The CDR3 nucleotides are TGCAGTGCTAGTTGGCGGGGGAGAGCTTACAATGAGCAGTTCTTC.

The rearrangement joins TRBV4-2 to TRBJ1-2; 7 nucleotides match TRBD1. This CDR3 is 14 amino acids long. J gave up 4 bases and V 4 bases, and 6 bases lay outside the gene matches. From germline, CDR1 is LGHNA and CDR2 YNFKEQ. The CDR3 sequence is CASSRDDRAYGYTF. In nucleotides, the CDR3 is TGTGCCAGCAGCCGAGACGACAGGGCCTATGGCTACACCTTC.

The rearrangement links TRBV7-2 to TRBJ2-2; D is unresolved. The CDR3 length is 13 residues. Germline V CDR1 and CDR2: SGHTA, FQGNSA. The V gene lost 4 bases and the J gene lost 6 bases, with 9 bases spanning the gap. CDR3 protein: CASSYGPPGELFF. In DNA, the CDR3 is TGTGCCAGCAGCTACGGACCCCCCGGGGAGCTGTTTTTT.